This TCR beta chain is drawn from a study of T cell responses to AZD1222 COVID-19 vaccine. From germline, CDR1 is LNHDA and CDR2 SQIVND (reference sequence). This CDR3 comprises 15 residues. The V end was cut by 2 bases, the J end by 4 bases, with 12 bases between. Sequencing used immunoSEQ multiplex PCR; TCRdb keeps in-frame clones, though not all of them. The table lists roughly 150,000 clones, roughly 92% of them singletons. The gene calls are TRBV19 and TRBJ1-5; no clear D. The sequencing used peripheral blood, collected on day 0 of AZD1222 vaccination. This clonotype was sampled from an adult in good health. CDR3 amino acids: CASSISGVQNQPQHF. The CDR3 DNA is TGTGCCAGTAGTATATCGGGAGTTCAGAATCAGCCCCAGCATTTT.